This TCR beta chain was retrieved from a study of T cells in Graves' hyperthyroidism and ophthalmopathy. General study points: Blood also showed most of the thyroid clonotypes that were expanded above 0.001.

CDR3 length equals 16 residues. V dropped 2 bases and J dropped 0; count of bases not matched to a gene: 3. The germline gives CDR1 ENHRY, CDR2 SYGVKD. The investigators amplified TCR beta CDR3 regions from RNA transcripts. The HTBI primer set drove a first-round RT-PCR of the TCR CDR3. TCRdb re-derived calls from the multiplex PCR reads in MiXCR, one entry per CDR3 protein. The repertoire has around 600,000 distinct CDR3 sequences, approximately 15% of them found once; the top ten carry around 12%. This clonotype was observed at least ten times. Its antigen is not identified. The TCR sequence derives from a woman aged 45-65 years with Graves' ophthalmopathy. The sequencing sample was made of blood. The V and J genes are TRBV10-3 and TRBJ1-5, with TRBD1 identical over 8 bases. In nucleotides, the CDR3 is TGTGCCATCAGTGAGCAGGGGGCTGGTAGCAATCAGCCCCAGCATTTT. Translation: CAISEQGAGSNQPQHF.